Here is one T cell receptor (beta chain) with its context. What it recognizes is unknown. The germline V and J ends were trimmed by 3 bases and 8 bases, with 17 bases remaining between them. The CDR3 has 15 amino acids. Germline loops: CDR1 SGHDT, CDR2 YYEEEE. Stated time point: persistent/refractory GD, antithyroid drugs over 5 years with positive TRAb. From RNA extracted from PBMCs, the TCR library was made. Researchers made TCR beta libraries by using iRepertoire HTBI primers and running Arm-PCR on CDR3 regions. TCRdb re-analysed the multiplex PCR reads in MiXCR, keeping a single row per CDR3 protein. The sample consists of fewer than 550,000 distinct CDR3 sequences, roughly 21% of them appearing once. This sample was included in a study of regulatory T cells in long-lasting Graves disease. At the level of the study: Graves' disease counted as persistent after over 5 years of antithyroid drugs with positive TSH receptor antibodies. Study-wide points: The work looked only at peripheral blood and did not look at thyroid tissue. Having only a small sample size may have limited accuracy.

This receptor was obtained from a female donor with Graves disease. This chain joins TRBV5-6 and TRBJ1-4, with D possibly TRBD1 on 5 matching bases. The starting material was peripheral blood mononuclear cells (PBMCs), obtained when the disease was refractory, from a patient treated with antithyroid drugs. The chain's CDR3 is CASSSWGRAGEKLFF. The CDR3 DNA follows: TGTGCCAGCAGCTCATGGGGCCGAGCGGGCGAAAAACTGTTTTTT.